Below, one T cell receptor (beta chain) is given with its context. This clonotype has at least ten counts. Its antigen remains undetermined. The record has no base qualities; no much larger clone is one base away. This record belongs to a study of T cell repertoires in cytomegalovirus infection (dated by TCRdb to 2018 to 2020). For context, the study as a whole: Donor HLA type was relevant to the analysis, as public TCR beta signatures indicated carriage of CMV infection together with the matching HLA type. The study at large found these results: The ex vivo response was dominated by HLA-C-restricted CMV-specific TCR beta clonotypes, which also provided the single most frequent clonotype in two of eight donors. Cumulative frequency of public TCR beta family members discriminated carriers of CMV infection plus the relevant HLA type in this cohort and an independent approximately 370-donor cohort.

V gives up 0 bases and J gives up 2 bases, and the segment between their germline ends measures 6 bases. The CDR3 covers 14 residues, taking in both the cysteine and the phenylalanine. Solely the CDR3 DNA is kept, with 42 bases framed from the first base. CDR1 and CDR2 are drawn from the germline V gene: SGDLS, YYNGEE. Sequencing relied on an Illumina HiSeq 1500. Using fastp at Q25 and MiXCR, TCRdb reprocessed the public reads and kept productive beta chains. Under each unique CDR3 protein, matching rows form one entry showing the most common genes and DNA. The sample contains tens of thousands of distinct CDR3 sequences, approximately 3.7% of them found a single time. About 4.6% of the sample belongs to the ten largest clones.

Material for sequencing was PBMCs. The chain joins TRBV9 to TRBJ1-3; the D segment cannot be called with confidence. This receptor was obtained from a human donor in good health (CMV status not recorded). Some clones in this sample may be carry-over from other donors' samples. CDR3 loop: CASSVDTPGNTIYF. The base sequence is TGTGCCAGCAGCGTAGACACTCCTGGAAACACCATATATTTT. With the rest looked up from the reference TRBV9 and TRBJ1-3 genes rather than sequenced, the full variable domain is DSGVTQTPKHLITATGQRVTLRCSPRSGDLSVYWYQQSLDQGLQFLIQYYNGEERAKGNILERFSAQQFPDLHSELNLSSLELGDSALYFCASSVDTPGNTIYFGEGSWLTVV.